Reported below is one T cell receptor beta chain. Its antigen is unidentified. The sample belongs to a study of T cell repertoires in cytomegalovirus infection. Across the study: CMV infection plus the matching HLA type was flagged by public TCR beta signatures.

A single record per CDR3 protein comes from TCRdb applying MiXCR to the reads. The table has 200,000 or so distinct CDR3 sequences, roughly 30% seen once. The V gene's germline CDR1 is SGHVS and CDR2 FQNEAQ. Trimming took 1 base from V and 1 from J; bases not matched to a gene: 6. This CDR3 has 16 residues. Study-wide results and caveats: Carriers of CMV plus the relevant HLA were identified by cumulative public TCR beta family frequency. Clonotype analysis showed dominance of the ex vivo response by HLA-C-restricted CMV-specific TCR beta clonotypes.

The source of this sequence is a human donor in good health (CMV status not recorded). Some clones in this sample may be carry-over from other donors' samples. The V call is TRBV7-8, the J call TRBJ2-5; 7 bases are a match to TRBD2. Sequences were obtained from PBMCs. CDR3 region: CASSLGDSGRQETQYF. CDR3 nucleotide sequence: TGTGCCAGCAGCTTAGGTGATAGCGGGCGCCAAGAGACCCAGTACTTC.